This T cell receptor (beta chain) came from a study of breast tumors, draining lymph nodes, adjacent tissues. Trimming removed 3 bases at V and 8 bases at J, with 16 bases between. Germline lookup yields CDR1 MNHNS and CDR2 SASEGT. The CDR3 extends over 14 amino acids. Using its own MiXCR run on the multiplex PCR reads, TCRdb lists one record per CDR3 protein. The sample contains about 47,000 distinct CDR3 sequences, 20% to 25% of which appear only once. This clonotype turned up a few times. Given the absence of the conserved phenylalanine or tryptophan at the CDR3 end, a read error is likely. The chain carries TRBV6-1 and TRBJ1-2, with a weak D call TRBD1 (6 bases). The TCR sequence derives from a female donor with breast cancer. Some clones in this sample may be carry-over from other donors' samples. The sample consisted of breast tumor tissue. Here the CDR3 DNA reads TGTGCCAGCAGTGATTATTGGGCAGGGGACGGCTACACCCTC. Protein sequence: CASSDYWAGDGYTL.